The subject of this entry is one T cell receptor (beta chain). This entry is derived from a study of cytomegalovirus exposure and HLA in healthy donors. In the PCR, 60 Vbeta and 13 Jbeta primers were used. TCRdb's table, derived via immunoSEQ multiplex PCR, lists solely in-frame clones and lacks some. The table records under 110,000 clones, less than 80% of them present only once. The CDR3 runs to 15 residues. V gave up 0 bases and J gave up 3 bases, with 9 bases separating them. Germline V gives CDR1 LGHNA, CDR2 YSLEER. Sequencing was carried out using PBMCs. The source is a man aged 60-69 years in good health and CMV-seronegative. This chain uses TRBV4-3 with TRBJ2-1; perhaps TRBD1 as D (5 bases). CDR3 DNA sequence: TGCGCCAGCAGCCAAGACGACAGAAACTACAATGAGCAGTTCTTC. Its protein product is CASSQDDRNYNEQFF.